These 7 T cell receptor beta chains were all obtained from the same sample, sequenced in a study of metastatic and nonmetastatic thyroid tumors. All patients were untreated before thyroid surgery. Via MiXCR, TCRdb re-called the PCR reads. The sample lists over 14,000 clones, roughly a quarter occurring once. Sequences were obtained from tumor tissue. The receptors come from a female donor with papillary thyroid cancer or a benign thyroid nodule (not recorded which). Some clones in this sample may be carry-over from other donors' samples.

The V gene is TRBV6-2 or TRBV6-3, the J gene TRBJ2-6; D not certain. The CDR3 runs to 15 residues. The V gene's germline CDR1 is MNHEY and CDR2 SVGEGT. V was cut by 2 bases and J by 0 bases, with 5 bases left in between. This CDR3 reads CASSYESSGANVLTF. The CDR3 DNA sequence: TGTGCCAGCAGTTACGAAAGCTCTGGGGCCAACGTCCTGACTTTC.

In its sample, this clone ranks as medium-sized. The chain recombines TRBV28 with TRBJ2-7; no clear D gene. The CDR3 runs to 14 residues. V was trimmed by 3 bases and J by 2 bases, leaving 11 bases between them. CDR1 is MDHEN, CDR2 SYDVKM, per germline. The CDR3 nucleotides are TGTGCCAGCAGTTTTTTGTCCAGAGCCTACGAGCAGTACTTC. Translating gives CASSFLSRAYEQYF.

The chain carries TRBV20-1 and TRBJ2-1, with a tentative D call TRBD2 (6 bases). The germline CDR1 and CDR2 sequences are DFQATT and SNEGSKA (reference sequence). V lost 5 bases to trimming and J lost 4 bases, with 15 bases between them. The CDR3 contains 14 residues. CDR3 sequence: CSAGSLRGYNEQFF. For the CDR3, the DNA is TGCAGTGCTGGTTCTCTACGGGGGTACAATGAGCAGTTCTTC.

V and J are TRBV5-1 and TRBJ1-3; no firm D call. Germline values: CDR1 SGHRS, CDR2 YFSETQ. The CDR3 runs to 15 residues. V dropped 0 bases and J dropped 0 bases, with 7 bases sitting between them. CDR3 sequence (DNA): TGCGCCAGCAGCTTGGAACTTAACTCTGGAAACACCATATATTTT. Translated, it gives CASSLELNSGNTIYF.

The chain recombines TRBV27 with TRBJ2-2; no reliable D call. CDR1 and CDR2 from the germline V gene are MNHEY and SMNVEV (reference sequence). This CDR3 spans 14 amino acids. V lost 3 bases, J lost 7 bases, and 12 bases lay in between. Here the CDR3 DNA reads TGTGCCAGCAGTTTGGTTGTAGTTATCGGGGAGCTGTTTTTT. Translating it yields CASSLVVVIGELFF.

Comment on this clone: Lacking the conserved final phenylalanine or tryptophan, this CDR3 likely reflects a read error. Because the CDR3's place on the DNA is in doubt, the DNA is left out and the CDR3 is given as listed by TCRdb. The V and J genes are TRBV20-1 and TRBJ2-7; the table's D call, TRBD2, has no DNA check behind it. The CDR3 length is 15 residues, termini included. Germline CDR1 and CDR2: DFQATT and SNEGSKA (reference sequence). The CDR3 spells CIADPTSGSSYERYS.

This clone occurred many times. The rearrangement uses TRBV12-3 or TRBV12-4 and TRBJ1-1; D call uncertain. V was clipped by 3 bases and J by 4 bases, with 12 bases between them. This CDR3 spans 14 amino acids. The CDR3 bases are TGTGCCAGCAGTTTTAGTGCTTCTGGCACTGAAGCTTTCTTT. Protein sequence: CASSFSASGTEAFF.